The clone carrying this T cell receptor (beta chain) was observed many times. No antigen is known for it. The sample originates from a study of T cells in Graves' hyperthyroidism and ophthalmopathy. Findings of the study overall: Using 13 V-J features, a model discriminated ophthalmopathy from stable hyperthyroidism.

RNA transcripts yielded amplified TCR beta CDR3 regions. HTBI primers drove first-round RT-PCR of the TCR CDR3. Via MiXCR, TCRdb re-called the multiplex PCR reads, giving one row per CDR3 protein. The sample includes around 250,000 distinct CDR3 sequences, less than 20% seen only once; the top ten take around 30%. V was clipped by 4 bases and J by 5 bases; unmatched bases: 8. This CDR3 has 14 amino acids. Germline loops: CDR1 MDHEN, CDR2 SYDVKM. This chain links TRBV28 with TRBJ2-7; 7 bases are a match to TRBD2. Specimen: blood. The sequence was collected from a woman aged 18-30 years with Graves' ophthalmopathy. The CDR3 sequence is CASSSGLLPNEQYF. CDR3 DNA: TGTGCCAGCAGTTCGGGACTACTCCCCAACGAGCAGTACTTC.